The next 32 T cell receptor beta chains were all read from a single sample in a study of T cells in Graves' hyperthyroidism and ophthalmopathy. From RNA transcripts, TCR beta CDR3 regions were amplified. In the first-round RT-PCR of the TCR CDR3, the HTBI primer set was used. TCRdb itself ran the multiplex PCR reads through MiXCR, one entry per CDR3 protein. This sample carries just under 750,000 distinct CDR3 sequences, approximately 40% of them seen once, and the ten largest clones take roughly 30%. The sequenced sample was blood. The receptor set was obtained from a middle-aged woman with Graves' hyperthyroidism.

In this sample, this clonotype turned up a few times. The chain combines TRBV20-1 with TRBJ2-5; 12 bases align to TRBD2. The ends lost 5 bases at V and 5 bases at J; junction bases unmatched: 12. The CDR3 runs 16 residues. Germline CDR1 DFQATT, CDR2 SNEGSKA (reference sequence). The CDR3 nucleotides are TGCAGTGCTCCTCGGCCTAGCGGGAGGGCCGGTGAGACCCAGTACTTC. Translating it yields CSAPRPSGRAGETQYF.

In the case of this clonotype: An end of the junction does not agree with germline; a read error may underlie this. The chain links TRBV10-3 to TRBJ2-7; 7 positions match TRBD2. The CDR3 length is 15 residues. Germline CDR1 ENHRY, CDR2 SYGVKD. CDR3 protein: CASSYSTSSTYEQYF. In nucleotides, the CDR3 is TGTGCCAGCAGTTACTCGACTAGCTCCACCTACGAGCAGTACTTC.

This clonotype was recorded a few times. The CDR3 DNA reads as TGTGCCAGTAGTATTCGGAACATGAACACTGAAGCTTTCTTT. Translating it yields CASSIRNMNTEAFF. V is TRBV19 and J is TRBJ1-1; D remains unclear. The length of the CDR3 is 14 residues. The V and J ends lost 3 bases and 0 bases respectively, with 8 bases between them. CDR1 LNHDA and CDR2 SQIVND come from the germline V gene (reference sequence).

This clonotype was picked up a small number of times. J is TRBJ2-7 and V is TRBV7-9, with D unresolved. CDR1 and CDR2 from the germline V gene are SEHNR and FQNEAQ (reference sequence). This CDR3 contains 17 residues. The V gene lost 4 bases and the J gene lost 4 bases, with 23 bases spanning the gap. CDR3 region: CASSSEPLRDRRYEQYF. Written as DNA, the CDR3 is TGTGCCAGCAGCTCAGAGCCCCTACGAGACCGGCGGTACGAGCAGTACTTC.

Many counts were recorded for this clonotype. J is TRBJ2-7 and V is TRBV20-1, with 13 nucleotides matching TRBD2. With V trimmed by 6 bases and J by 2 bases, 4 bases remained unmatched. The germline V gene has CDR1 DFQATT and CDR2 SNEGSKA (reference sequence). The CDR3 spans 14 residues. CDR3 sequence reads: CSARLAGGTYEQYF. The CDR3, as DNA: TGCAGTGCCCGACTAGCGGGAGGTACCTACGAGCAGTACTTC.

This rearrangement joins TRBV11-1 to TRBJ1-2, with D perhaps matching TRBD1 (5 bases). This CDR3 contains 14 residues. Germline V gene lookup returns CDR1 SGHAT and CDR2 FQDESV (reference sequence). Trimming stripped 6 bases from V and 8 bases from J, with 19 bases between. The CDR3 loop reads CASSFGTSAGGYTF. The CDR3 bases are TGTGCCAGCAGTTTCGGGACTAGCGCGGGGGGCTACACCTTC.

The CDR3 bases are TGCAGTGCTAGCGTAACTATCCGGAGATCTGGAAACACCATATATTTT. Translated: CSASVTIRRSGNTIYF. The chain recombines TRBV20-1 with TRBJ1-3, with D uncertain. The CDR3 contains 16 residues. V lost 3 bases, J lost 1 base, and 16 bases lay in between. Germline values: CDR1 DFQATT, CDR2 SNEGSKA (reference sequence).

This clonotype has just a few counts. This sequence joins TRBV7-9 and TRBJ2-7; 8 nucleotides align to TRBD1. Trimming removed 5 bases from V and 3 bases from J; junction bases left unmatched: 6. Germline CDR1 and CDR2: SEHNR and FQNEAQ (reference sequence). The CDR3 is made up of 14 amino acids. CDR3 nucleotide sequence: TGTGCCAGCAGCCGCCGGACAGGGAGCTACGAGCAGTACTTC. Its translation: CASSRRTGSYEQYF.

This clonotype has just a few counts. The J gene is TRBJ1-5, the V gene TRBV6-2 or TRBV6-3; D gene ambiguous. The CDR3 consists of 13 residues. Trimming took 3 bases from V and 7 from J, leaving 10 bases between them. Germline CDR1 MNHEY, CDR2 SVGEGT. The CDR3 region has the DNA TGTGCCAGCAGTTATTTGGGTTGGCAGCCCCAGCATTTT. Translating it yields CASSYLGWQPQHF.

This clonotype was counted a few times. The chain employs TRBV20-1 and TRBJ1-1, with TRBD1 identical over 8 bases. The V gene's germline CDR1 is DFQATT and CDR2 SNEGSKA (reference sequence). The CDR3 spans 15 residues. With V trimmed by 2 bases and J by 5 bases, 10 bases remained unmatched. As DNA, the CDR3 is TGCAGTGCTAGACCAAGACAGGGGTTGATTACTGAAGCTTTCTTT. Protein: CSARPRQGLITEAFF.

The CDR3 bases are TGTGCCAGCGCCCCCGGGAACACTGAAGCTTTCTTT. It yields the protein CASAPGNTEAFF. The chain recombines TRBV6-5 with TRBJ1-1; D is unclear. V was clipped by 8 bases and J by 1 base, with 8 bases between them. This CDR3 is 12 amino acids long. In germline, CDR1 is MNHEY, CDR2 SVGAGI.

The chain links TRBV12-3 or TRBV12-4 to TRBJ2-6, with 7 positions matching TRBD1. V was clipped by 6 bases and J by 3 bases; unmatched bases: 8. This CDR3 is built from 16 residues. CDR3 residues: CASSPQGQFGANVLTF. As DNA, the CDR3 is TGTGCCAGCAGCCCCCAGGGACAGTTTGGGGCCAACGTCCTGACTTTC.

This clonotype was seen a few times. The chain uses TRBV9 and TRBJ1-1, with D perhaps matching TRBD1 (5 bases). Trimming took off 3 bases at V and 5 bases at J, with 14 bases between the two ends. The CDR3 runs 14 residues. The germline CDR1 and CDR2 sequences are SGDLS and YYNGEE. CDR3 region: CASSGRGGSTEAFF. The CDR3 bases are TGTGCCAGCAGCGGACGGGGGGGAAGTACTGAAGCTTTCTTT.

The chain is built from TRBV5-1 and TRBJ2-5; 8 bases agree with TRBD1. The CDR3 totals 15 residues. The J segment lost 3 bases and the V segment lost 0 bases, leaving 4 bases of the junction unmatched. CDR1 is SGHRS and CDR2 is YFSETQ in the germline V gene. CDR3 bases: TGCGCCAGCAGCTTGGTTGGACAGGGCGAAGAGACCCAGTACTTC. It translates to CASSLVGQGEETQYF.

This rearrangement joins TRBV3-1 to TRBJ1-3; perhaps TRBD1 as D (5 bases). Trimming left V 6 bases short and J 0 bases short, with 15 bases between. CDR1 LGHDT and CDR2 YNNKEL come from the germline V gene (reference sequence). This CDR3 contains 16 residues. The CDR3 sequence: CASSFQQTGSGNTIYF. In nucleotides, the CDR3 is TGTGCCAGCAGTTTCCAACAAACAGGCTCTGGAAACACCATATATTTT. Complete variable domain (other parts from reference TRBV3-1 and TRBJ1-3): DTAVSQTPKYLVTQMGNDKSIKCEQNLGHDTMYWYKQDSKKFLKIMFSYNNKELIINETVPNRFSPKSPDKAHLNLHINSLELGDSAVYFCASSFQQTGSGNTIYFGEGSWLTVV.

This clonotype was counted only a few times. The V gene is TRBV7-9, the J gene TRBJ2-5, with D perhaps TRBD1 or TRBD2 (5 bases each). Trimming removed 5 bases at V and 5 bases at J, with 9 bases between. The CDR3 covers 12 residues. Germline loops: CDR1 SEHNR, CDR2 FQNEAQ (reference sequence). This CDR3 reads CASSIREETQYF. The CDR3 coding sequence is TGTGCCAGCAGCATCAGGGAGGAGACCCAGTACTTC.

This clonotype has a count of ten or more. The V gene is TRBV15, the J gene TRBJ1-1; 10 bases map to TRBD1. The germline gives CDR1 LNHNV, CDR2 YYDKDF (reference sequence). Trimming removed 3 bases from V and 2 bases from J; junction bases left unmatched: 9. The CDR3 contains 17 residues. The CDR3 is CATSSGTGARPNTEAFF. The CDR3, as DNA: TGTGCCACCAGCAGCGGGACAGGGGCGCGCCCAAACACTGAAGCTTTCTTT. Complete variable domain (other parts from reference TRBV15 and TRBJ1-1): DAMVIQNPRYQVTQFGKPVTLSCSQTLNHNVMYWYQQKSSQAPKLLFHYYDKDFNNEADTPDNFQSRRPNTSFCFLDIRSPGLGDTAMYLCATSSGTGARPNTEAFFGQGTRLTVV.

On this clonotype: A much larger clone is a single base away; this may be a read error. The chain uses TRBV4-3 and TRBJ1-5, with D hard to call. The CDR3 has 14 residues. V lost 3 bases and J lost 8, with 14 bases in between. Germline V gives CDR1 LGHNA, CDR2 YSLEER. CDR3 in DNA: TGCGCCAGCAGCCACGACACGGATACGGAGCCCCAGCATTTT. Encoded protein: CASSHDTDTEPQHF.

Turning to this clonotype: This may arise from a read error, as a much more abundant clone is one base away. V gene TRBV28 combines with J gene TRBJ2-7; D uncertain. The V end was cut by 6 bases, the J end by 4 bases, with 4 bases between. The CDR3 has 10 amino acids. In germline, CDR1 is MDHEN, CDR2 SYDVKM. CDR3 loop: CASRHYEQYF. CDR3 sequence (DNA): TGTGCCAGCAGACATTACGAGCAGTACTTC. The whole variable domain, filled in from reference TRBV28 and TRBJ2-7, reads DVKVTQSSRYLVKRTGEKVFLECVQDMDHENMFWYRQDPGLGLRLIYFSYDVKMKEKGDIPEGYSVSREKKERFSLILESASTNQTSMYLCASRHYEQYFGPGTRLTVT.

The rearrangement joins TRBV27 to TRBJ1-4, with 7 nucleotides matching TRBD1. After removal of 8 bases from V and 4 bases from J, the junction contained 4 bases not matched to a gene. The CDR3 is 13 residues long. Germline V lookup: CDR1 MNHEY, CDR2 SMNVEV (reference sequence). The CDR3 region has the DNA TGTGCCAGCGGGGCAGGGGGTAATGAAAAACTGTTTTTT. Translated, it gives CASGAGGNEKLFF.

As concerns this clonotype: At one boundary the junction diverges from the germline segment, which might be a read error. The rearrangement links TRBV7-2 to TRBJ1-4; a weak D match, TRBD1 (5 bases). CDR3 length: 18 amino acids. Germline V gives CDR1 SGHTA, CDR2 FQGNSA. The DNA for the CDR3 is TGTGCCAGCAGCTTAGTAGGTCTAGGGGTAGCAACTAATGAAAAACTGTCTTTT. Translation: CASSLVGLGVATNEKLSF.

This clonotype has only one observation. V and J are TRBV7-2 and TRBJ2-3; D is ambiguous. Germline loops: CDR1 SGHTA, CDR2 FQGNSA. CDR3 length: 17 residues. V was pared by 6 bases and J by 1 base, with 20 bases between. The CDR3 loop is CASSEYRITLGTDTQYF. For the CDR3, the DNA is TGTGCCAGCAGTGAGTACCGGATAACCCTGGGCACAGATACGCAGTATTTT.

There are many counts of this clonotype. This sequence joins TRBV10-3 and TRBJ2-7; weak D call: TRBD2 (5 bases). Trimming pared 0 bases from V and 2 bases from J, leaving 8 bases between. Germline assignment: CDR1 ENHRY and CDR2 SYGVKD. The CDR3 totals 14 residues. The CDR3 region is CAISESTGTYEQYF. DNA of the CDR3: TGTGCCATCAGTGAGTCAACGGGAACCTACGAGCAGTACTTC.

This clonotype was recorded many times. The rearrangement uses TRBV7-2 and TRBJ2-5, with D perhaps TRBD2 (6 bases). CDR1 and CDR2 (germline): SGHTA, FQGNSA. The CDR3 totals 13 residues. Trimming stripped 8 bases from V and 0 bases from J, with 10 bases between. The DNA for the CDR3 is TGTGCCAGCGGACTAAACTACCAAGAGACCCAGTACTTC. This gives the protein CASGLNYQETQYF.

V and J are TRBV7-3 and TRBJ1-6; perhaps TRBD1 as D (5 bases). With 5 bases removed from V and 7 bases from J, the gap between germline ends came to 15 bases. This CDR3 comprises 15 residues. Germline CDR1 and CDR2: SGHTA and FQGTGA. The DNA for the CDR3 is TGTGCCAGCAGCCCACCCGGGACGGAGAATTCACCCCTCCACTTT. Protein sequence: CASSPPGTENSPLHF. Drawing the rest from reference TRBV7-3 and TRBJ1-6, the complete variable domain is GAGVSQTPSNKVTEKGKYVELRCDPISGHTALYWYRQSLGQGPEFLIYFQGTGAADDSGLPNDRFFAVRPEGSVSTLKIQRTERGDSAVYLCASSPPGTENSPLHFGNGTRLTVT.

This clonotype was seen a few times. V and J are TRBV7-6 and TRBJ2-2; D uncertain. V dropped 1 base and J dropped 8 bases, with 8 bases sitting between them. CDR3 size: 13 residues. Germline V gene sequence: CDR1 SGHVS, CDR2 FNYEAQ. The CDR3 is CASSLGYKGELFF. As DNA, the CDR3 is TGTGCCAGCAGCTTAGGTTACAAAGGGGAGCTGTTTTTT.

This clonotype turned up a few times. This rearrangement joins TRBV19 to TRBJ2-7, with 15 bases aligning to TRBD2. The J segment lost 9 bases and the V segment lost 5 bases, leaving 2 bases of the junction unmatched. The CDR3 totals 13 residues. Germline values: CDR1 LNHDA, CDR2 SQIVND (reference sequence). This CDR3 is CASSPGLAGGQYF. Here the CDR3 DNA reads TGTGCCAGTAGTCCGGGACTAGCGGGGGGGCAGTACTTC.

This chain connects TRBV12-3 or TRBV12-4 to TRBJ1-5; tentatively, D is TRBD1 (6 bases). V was shortened by 5 bases and J by 6 bases, with 17 bases between the two germline ends. The CDR3 loop spans 15 amino acids. CDR3 loop: CASSPMSGVGQPQHF. The CDR3 DNA reads as TGTGCCAGCAGTCCTATGTCAGGGGTGGGTCAGCCCCAGCATTTT.

The CDR3 reads CASSFRAGRNYGYTF. Written as DNA, the CDR3 is TGTGCCAGCAGCTTCCGAGCGGGACGCAACTATGGCTACACCTTC. V is TRBV7-2 and J is TRBJ1-2; perhaps TRBD1 as D (5 bases). Germline CDR1 is SGHTA and CDR2 is FQGNSA. V gave up 3 bases and J gave up 2 bases, with 13 bases separating them. CDR3 length: 15 amino acids.

V and J are TRBV28 and TRBJ2-6, with 8 nucleotides matching TRBD1. CDR3 length: 16 amino acids. V was pared by 8 bases and J by 4 bases, with 10 bases of the junction left unmatched. Looked up from germline, CDR1 is MDHEN and CDR2 is SYDVKM. CDR3 DNA sequence: TGTGCCAGCGCGGTGCAGGGGGCGGAAGGGGCCAACGTCCTGACTTTC. Protein: CASAVQGAEGANVLTF.

With respect to this clonotype: Being one base from a much bigger clone, this may be a read error. V and J are TRBV29-1 and TRBJ1-2; tentative D call: TRBD1 (5 bases). Looked up from germline, CDR1 is SQVTM and CDR2 is ANQGSEA. The CDR3 has 12 amino acids. V dropped 2 bases and J dropped 3 bases, with 7 bases sitting between them. The CDR3 region has the DNA TGCAGCGTTGAACGGGGGGACTATGGCTACACCTTC. As protein: CSVERGDYGYTF.

A few counts support this clonotype. The chain couples TRBV5-1 to TRBJ1-5, with 7 bases that match TRBD1. CDR3 length: 18 amino acids. Germline CDR1 and CDR2: SGHRS and YFSETQ. J lost 4 bases, V lost 5 bases, and 18 bases had no gene match. CDR3 in DNA: TGCGCCAGCAGTCTACAGGGGAAAATCAGGGTCGGAAATCAGCCCCAGCATTTT. Its translation: CASSLQGKIRVGNQPQHF. The full variable domain, completed using reference TRBV5-1 and TRBJ1-5, is KAGVTQTPRYLIKTRGQQVTLSCSPISGHRSVSWYQQTPGQGLQFLFEYFSETQRNKGNFPGRFSGRQFSNSRSEMNVSTLELGDSALYLCASSLQGKIRVGNQPQHFGDGTRLSIL.